A selection of T cell receptor beta chains follows, all from one sample in a study of naive CD8 T cells in extremely preterm neonates. Measured with immunoSEQ multiplex PCR; TCRdb has only the in-frame clones, and not every one. This sample has 20,000 to 30,000 clones, with approximately 88% found just once. Material: naive CD8+ T cells from cord blood. The source of these receptors is a boy who was born preterm. CDR3s include the opening cysteine and the closing phenylalanine or tryptophan. D genes are given only for firm matches. Some rows mark clone size as missing; the rest say once, few, many or name a class of expanded clone.

V	size	D	J	length	CDR3	DNA
TRBV27	-	-	TRBJ1-5	14	CASSLSFPNQPQHF	TGTGCCAGCAGTTTATCGTTTCCTAATCAGCCCCAGCATTTT
TRBV27	-	-	TRBJ2-6	15	CASSLRDSGANVLTF	TGTGCCAGCAGTTTAAGGGACTCTGGGGCCAACGTCCTGACTTTC
TRBV6-5	once	-	TRBJ2-1	15	CASSYSGAGNNEQFF	TGTGCCAGCAGTTATTCGGGGGCTGGAAACAATGAGCAGTTCTTC
TRBV5-1	-	-	TRBJ1-2	12	CASSLDGYGYTF	TGCGCCAGCAGCTTAGACGGCTATGGCTACACCTTC
TRBV6-5	-	-	TRBJ2-7	11	CASSDAYEQYF	TGTGCCAGCAGTGATGCCTACGAGCAGTACTTC
TRBV9	-	TRBD2	TRBJ2-2	20	CASSVPDWTSGGPNTGELFF	TGTGCCAGCAGCGTACCGGACTGGACTAGCGGGGGGCCCAACACCGGGGAGCTGTTTTTT
TRBV13	-	TRBD2	TRBJ2-5	14	CASSFSGGAETQYF	TGTGCCAGCAGCTTTAGCGGGGGGGCGGAGACCCAGTACTTC
TRBV14	-	TRBD2	TRBJ2-1	18	CASSQVGAGDRSYNEQFF	TGTGCCAGCAGCCAAGTCGGGGCGGGGGACCGCTCCTACAATGAGCAGTTCTTC
TRBV13	-	TRBD1	TRBJ1-2	14	CASSLAQGNYGYTF	TGTGCCAGCAGCTTAGCACAGGGGAACTATGGCTACACCTTC
TRBV5-7	-	TRBD2	TRBJ2-5	14	CASSLTSGQETQYF	TGTGCCAGCAGCTTGACTAGCGGCCAAGAGACCCAGTACTTC
TRBV5-1	-	-	TRBJ1-2	13	CASSFWGSDGYTF	TGCGCCAGCAGCTTCTGGGGATCGGATGGCTACACCTTC
TRBV10-3	-	-	TRBJ1-1	15	CAISEPGQMNTEAFF	TGTGCCATCAGTGAGCCGGGACAAATGAACACTGAAGCTTTCTTT
TRBV29-1	-	-	TRBJ2-1	13	CSVDPGQYNEQFF	TGCAGCGTTGACCCGGGACAATACAATGAGCAGTTCTTC
TRBV19	-	-	TRBJ1-2	14	CASSIDIVNYGYTF	TGTGCCAGTAGTATAGATATAGTCAACTATGGCTACACCTTC